These 13 T cell receptor beta chains were all obtained from the same sample, sequenced in a study of blood T cell repertoires in COVID-19. Some clones are missing from TCRdb's copy, which holds only in-frame ones; the method was immunoSEQ multiplex PCR. The sample lists approximately 200,000 clones, around 82% occurring once. Sequencing used peripheral blood. The receptors originated from an older woman with acute or convalescent COVID-19.

This sequence joins TRBV10-3 and TRBJ1-2; 7 nucleotides agree with TRBD1. Unmatched junction bases numbered 7, after V lost 6 bases and J lost 6 bases. The CDR3 contains 13 residues. CDR1 and CDR2 from the germline V gene are ENHRY and SYGVKD. CDR3 protein: CAISEGALHGYTF. The CDR3 DNA reads as TGTGCCATCAGCGAGGGGGCGCTTCATGGCTACACCTTC.

V and J are TRBV7-9 and TRBJ1-2; D perhaps matches TRBD1 (5 bases). This CDR3 has 14 amino acids. V was pared by 0 bases and J by 7 bases, with 12 bases between. Germline CDR1 and CDR2: SEHNR and FQNEAQ (reference sequence). The CDR3 is CASSLASGTGGYTF. The CDR3 DNA follows: TGTGCCAGCAGCTTAGCCTCAGGGACTGGTGGCTACACCTTC.

The J gene is TRBJ1-1, the V gene TRBV5-1; D remains unclear. The CDR3 runs 13 residues. Trimming stripped 0 bases from V and 7 bases from J, with 10 bases between. CDR1 SGHRS and CDR2 YFSETQ come from the germline V gene. The CDR3 region has the DNA TGCGCCAGCAGCTTGGAATCGGGGAGTGAAGCTTTCTTT. Translated, it gives CASSLESGSEAFF.

The chain employs TRBV2 and TRBJ1-1, with no clear D. Trimming shortened V by 6 bases and J by 2 bases, and 10 bases separated the two germline ends. CDR1 SNHLY and CDR2 FYNNEI come from the germline V gene. The CDR3 extends over 13 amino acids. Written as DNA, the CDR3 is TGTGCCAGCAGATCCACACAAAACACTGAAGCTTTCTTT. Its translation: CASRSTQNTEAFF.

The chain combines TRBV5-1 with TRBJ2-2; the D is unclear. Germline values: CDR1 SGHRS, CDR2 YFSETQ. The CDR3 spans 15 residues. With 4 bases removed from V and 4 bases from J, the gap between germline ends came to 14 bases. The CDR3 protein is CASSLGQSGTGELFF. In DNA form, the CDR3 reads TGCGCCAGCAGCCTTGGGCAGAGTGGCACCGGGGAGCTGTTTTTT.

The chain carries TRBV4-1 and TRBJ1-3; D perhaps matches TRBD1 (6 bases). Trimming removed 0 bases at V and 4 bases at J, with 28 bases between. The germline V gene encodes CDR1 MGHRA and CDR2 YSYEKL. This CDR3 is built from 21 residues. This CDR3 reads CASSQEFTGGLVGSQGNTIYF. The CDR3 DNA reads as TGCGCCAGCAGCCAAGAGTTTACCGGGGGGCTAGTGGGGAGTCAAGGAAACACCATATATTTT.

The chain links TRBV7-3 to TRBJ2-1, with TRBD2 matching over 13 bases. The length of the CDR3 is 16 residues. CDR1 and CDR2 from the germline V gene are SGHTA and FQGTGA. The V segment lost 6 bases and the J segment 7 bases; nucleotides outside the gene matches: 9. CDR3 amino acids: CASSPTSGGALNEQFF. CDR3 coding DNA: TGTGCCAGCAGTCCTACTAGCGGGGGGGCATTAAATGAGCAGTTCTTC.

V is TRBV5-1 and J is TRBJ2-7, with a weak D call TRBD1 (6 bases). Per the germline V gene, CDR1 is SGHRS and CDR2 is YFSETQ. The CDR3 extends over 17 amino acids. Trimming cost V 4 bases and J 0 bases, with 20 bases left between them. CDR3 nucleotide sequence: TGCGCCAGCAGCCTAAAGACAGGATTAGACGTCTCCTACGAGCAGTACTTC. The encoded protein is CASSLKTGLDVSYEQYF.

Here the CDR3 reads CASSSVSEEQFF. The CDR3 DNA follows: TGTGCCAGCAGTTCCGTTAGCGAGGAGCAGTTCTTC. The rearrangement links TRBV12-3 or TRBV12-4 to TRBJ2-1, with D perhaps TRBD2 (5 bases). The CDR3 extends over 12 amino acids. Trimming cost V 4 bases and J 10 bases, with 11 bases left between them.

This sequence joins TRBV27 and TRBJ1-2; 7 positions match TRBD1. Per germline, CDR1 MNHEY and CDR2 SMNVEV (reference sequence). The ends lost 5 bases at V and 5 bases at J; junction bases unmatched: 11. The CDR3 runs 15 residues. The CDR3 DNA follows: TGTGCCAGCAGTCCATCTGGGACAGAACCATATGGCTACACCTTC. This translates into CASSPSGTEPYGYTF.

The chain joins TRBV15 to TRBJ1-1, with 10 bases fitting TRBD1. Trimming cost V 4 bases and J 5 bases; bases outside gene matches: 7. Germline values: CDR1 LNHNV, CDR2 YYDKDF (reference sequence). The CDR3 covers 15 residues. In DNA form, the CDR3 reads TGTGCCACCAGCAATCGGGACAGGGGTTGGACTGAAGCTTTCTTT. Translated, it gives CATSNRDRGWTEAFF.

The V gene is TRBV5-4, the J gene TRBJ2-5; TRBD2 matches 7 bases. Germline V gives CDR1 SGHNT, CDR2 YYREEE (reference sequence). Trimming removed 0 bases from V and 4 bases from J; junction bases left unmatched: 9. CDR3 length: 16 amino acids. The CDR3 DNA follows: TGTGCCAGCAGCTTGGGTGGTCTAGCGGACCGAGAGACCCAGTACTTC. It yields the protein CASSLGGLADRETQYF.

The chain combines TRBV9 with TRBJ2-1; 7 bases are a match to TRBD2. With V trimmed by 3 bases and J by 7 bases, 10 bases remained unmatched. Germline V gene sequence: CDR1 SGDLS, CDR2 YYNGEE. CDR3 length: 15 amino acids. CDR3 DNA: TGTGCCAGCAGCGCCGTGGGCCTAGCGGCAAATGAGCAGTTCTTC. Its protein product is CASSAVGLAANEQFF.